The 9 T cell receptor beta chains below were found in one sample sequenced in a study of early T cells in non-severe SARS-CoV-2 infection. TCRdb re-called the 5' RACE reads through MiXCR, storing one row per CDR3 protein. The sample shows 66,000 or so distinct CDR3 sequences, 11% of them seen only once. The specimen was whole blood. These TCRs come from an adult who was a healthcare worker with PCR-confirmed SARS-CoV-2 infection or an uninfected control (not recorded which).

This clonotype has more than one count but fewer than ten. The chain is built from TRBV6-6 and TRBJ2-7, with 10 positions matching TRBD1. With 2 bases clipped from V and 3 bases from J, the junction kept 4 bases outside the gene matches. The CDR3 has 15 amino acids. Germline V gene data show CDR1 as MNHNY and CDR2 as SVGAGI (reference sequence). The CDR3 spells CASSYAGTGDYEQYF. The CDR3 region has the DNA TGTGCCAGCAGTTACGCCGGGACAGGGGACTACGAGCAGTACTTC.

This clonotype was seen repeatedly, ten times or more. Here the CDR3 reads CSVSSGPTEAFF. The CDR3 DNA reads as TGCAGCGTCTCCTCTGGACCGACTGAAGCTTTCTTT. V and J are TRBV29-1 and TRBJ1-1; no firm D call. The CDR3 is 12 amino acids. Trimming left V 6 bases short and J 5 bases short, with 13 bases between. Germline V gene sequence: CDR1 SQVTM, CDR2 ANQGSEA.

The gene calls are TRBV28 and TRBJ2-7, with D perhaps given as TRBD1 or TRBD2 (5 bases each). The CDR3 extends over 15 amino acids. CDR1 is MDHEN and CDR2 is SYDVKM in the germline V gene. V was trimmed by 6 bases and J by 4 bases, leaving 19 bases between them. CDR3 sequence reads: CASRERGALSYEQYF. The CDR3 coding sequence is TGTGCCAGCAGAGAAAGGGGAGCACTATCTTACGAGCAGTACTTC.

This clonotype was counted many times. The chain carries TRBV7-9 and TRBJ2-2; the D is unclear. V lost 6 bases to trimming and J lost 8 bases, with 10 bases between them. This CDR3 is built from 12 residues. Germline V gene data show CDR1 as SEHNR and CDR2 as FQNEAQ (reference sequence). CDR3 loop: CASSPVGGELFF. CDR3 bases: TGTGCCAGCAGTCCTGTCGGGGGGGAGCTGTTTTTT.

This clonotype was seen many times. This rearrangement joins TRBV9 to TRBJ2-5; no definite D call. Trimming took 0 bases from V and 5 from J, leaving 11 bases between them. The CDR3 is 14 amino acids. CDR1 SGDLS and CDR2 YYNGEE come from the germline V gene. CDR3 DNA: TGTGCCAGCAGCGTAGGACTCCCCCGGGAGACCCAGTACTTC. It yields the protein CASSVGLPRETQYF.

The genes are TRBV3-1 and TRBJ2-7; D uncertain. Per germline, CDR1 LGHDT and CDR2 YNNKEL (reference sequence). V lost 4 bases and J lost 3, with 10 bases in between. This CDR3 spans 13 amino acids. CDR3 sequence reads: CASSRALNYEQYF. CDR3 DNA sequence: TGTGCCAGCAGCCGAGCACTGAACTACGAGCAGTACTTC.

The sample holds a few counts of this clonotype. This rearrangement joins TRBV28 to TRBJ2-3; D remains ambiguous. The length of the CDR3 is 12 residues. Germline values: CDR1 MDHEN, CDR2 SYDVKM. Trimming took off 8 bases at V and 12 bases at J, with 18 bases between the two ends. For the CDR3, the DNA is TGTGCCAGCCAAAACCTTCTCCGAGCACAGTATTTT. Protein: CASQNLLRAQYF.

The J gene is TRBJ2-1, the V gene TRBV28; 11 bases match TRBD2. V lost 4 bases and J lost 10; bases outside the gene matches: 9. Germline CDR1 is MDHEN and CDR2 is SYDVKM. The CDR3 consists of 15 residues. CDR3 sequence: CASSSSSGGTTEQFF. The CDR3 DNA sequence: TGTGCCAGCAGTTCATCTAGCGGGGGGACAACGGAGCAGTTCTTC.

This clonotype came up many times. The V call is TRBV6-1, the J call TRBJ1-4; D call uncertain. In germline, CDR1 is MNHNS, CDR2 SASEGT. The CDR3 has 15 amino acids. V gave up 7 bases and J gave up 5 bases, with 17 bases separating them. The CDR3 loop is CASIQEHGLNEKLFF. The DNA for the CDR3 is TGTGCCAGCATTCAGGAACACGGACTAAATGAAAAACTGTTTTTT.